This T cell receptor (beta chain) stems from a study of response to subunit inactivated influenza vaccine. Germline V lookup: CDR1 SGHRS, CDR2 YFSETQ. This CDR3 has 14 amino acids. MiXCR, run by TCRdb on the RT-PCR reads, gives a single entry per CDR3 protein. The sample lists more than 550,000 distinct CDR3 sequences, 11% seen once, with 9.5% to 11% in the top ten. As concerns this clonotype: Being one base from a much bigger clone, this may be a read error.

These data also featured in a second study, about T cells expressing NK-cell markers. This second report adds: What made the TCR beta cDNA was 5'RACE template switching with UMIs. From sorted CD3+CD56+NKG2C+, CD3+CD56+NKG2C- and CD3+CD56-NKG2C+ T cells came the TCR beta repertoires. Most of the eight sequenced donors tested HCMV-seropositive; one tested seronegative.

Sequenced material: PBMCs from blood, taken on the day of vaccination. The rearrangement uses TRBV5-1 and TRBJ1-1, with a possible D match to TRBD1 (5 bases). This sequence was found in a man in his fifties who received an inactivated influenza vaccine. CDR3 sequence reads: CASSLVGPDGEAYF. In DNA, the CDR3 is TGCGCCAGCAGCTTGGTGGGACCCGACGGTGAAGCTTACTTT.